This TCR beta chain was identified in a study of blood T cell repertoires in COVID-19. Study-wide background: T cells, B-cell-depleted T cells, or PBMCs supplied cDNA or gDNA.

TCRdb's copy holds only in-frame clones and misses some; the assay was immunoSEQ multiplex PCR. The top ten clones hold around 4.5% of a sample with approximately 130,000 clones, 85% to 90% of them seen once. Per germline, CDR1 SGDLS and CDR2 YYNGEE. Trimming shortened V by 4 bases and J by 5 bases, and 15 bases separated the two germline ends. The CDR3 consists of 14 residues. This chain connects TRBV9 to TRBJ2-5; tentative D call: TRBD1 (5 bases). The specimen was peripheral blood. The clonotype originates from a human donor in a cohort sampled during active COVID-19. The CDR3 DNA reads TGTGCCAGCAGCTCAAGGGGCGGTACGGAGACCCAGTACTTC. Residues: CASSSRGGTETQYF. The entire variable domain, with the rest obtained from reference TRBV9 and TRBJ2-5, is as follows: DSGVTQTPKHLITATGQRVTLRCSPRSGDLSVYWYQQSLDQGLQFLIQYYNGEERAKGNILERFSAQQFPDLHSELNLSSLELGDSALYFCASSSRGGTETQYFGPGTRLLVL.